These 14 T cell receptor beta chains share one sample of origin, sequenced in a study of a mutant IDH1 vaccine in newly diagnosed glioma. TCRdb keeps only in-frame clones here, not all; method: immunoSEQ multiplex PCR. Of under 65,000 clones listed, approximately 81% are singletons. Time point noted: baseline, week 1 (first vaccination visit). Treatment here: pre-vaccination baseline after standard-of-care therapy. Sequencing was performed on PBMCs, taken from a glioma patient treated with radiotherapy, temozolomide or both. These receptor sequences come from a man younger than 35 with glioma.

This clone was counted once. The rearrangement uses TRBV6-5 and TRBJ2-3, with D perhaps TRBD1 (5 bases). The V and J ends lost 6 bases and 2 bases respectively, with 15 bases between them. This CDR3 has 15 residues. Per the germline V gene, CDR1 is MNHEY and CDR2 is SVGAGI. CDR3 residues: CASSPQVGATDTQYF. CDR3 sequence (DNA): TGTGCCAGCAGCCCGCAAGTAGGGGCCACAGATACGCAGTATTTT.

The CDR3, as DNA: TGCGCCAGCAGCTTGGAAGGGCCCAGTTTTCAGCCCCAGCATTTT. Amino acids: CASSLEGPSFQPQHF. The V call is TRBV5-1, the J call TRBJ1-5; D not resolved. Trimming took 0 bases from V and 6 from J, leaving 13 bases between them. This CDR3 is 15 amino acids long. From germline, CDR1 is SGHRS and CDR2 YFSETQ.

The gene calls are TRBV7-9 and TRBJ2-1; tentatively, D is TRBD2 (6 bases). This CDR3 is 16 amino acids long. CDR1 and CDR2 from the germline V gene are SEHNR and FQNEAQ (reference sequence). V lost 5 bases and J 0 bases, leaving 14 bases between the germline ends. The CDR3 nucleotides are TGTGCCAGCAGCCCTTGGGCGGGAAGCTCCTACAATGAGCAGTTCTTC. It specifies CASSPWAGSSYNEQFF.

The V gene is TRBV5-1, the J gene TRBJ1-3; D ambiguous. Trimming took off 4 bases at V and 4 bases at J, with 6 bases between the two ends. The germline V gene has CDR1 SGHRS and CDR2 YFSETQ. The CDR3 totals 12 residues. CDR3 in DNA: TGCGCCAGCAGCGCGATCGGAAACACCATATATTTT. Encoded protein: CASSAIGNTIYF.

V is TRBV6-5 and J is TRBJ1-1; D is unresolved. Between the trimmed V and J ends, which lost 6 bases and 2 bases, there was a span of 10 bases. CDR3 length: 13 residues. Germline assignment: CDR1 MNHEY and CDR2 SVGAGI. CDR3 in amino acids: CASSLPGNTEAFF. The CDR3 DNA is TGTGCCAGCAGCCTGCCTGGAAACACTGAAGCTTTCTTT.

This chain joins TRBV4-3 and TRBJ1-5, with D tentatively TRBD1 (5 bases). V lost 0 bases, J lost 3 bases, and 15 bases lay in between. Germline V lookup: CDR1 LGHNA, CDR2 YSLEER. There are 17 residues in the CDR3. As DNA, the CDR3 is TGCGCCAGCAGCCAAGATCCCCGTCGAGGGGTCAATCAGCCCCAGCATTTT. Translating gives CASSQDPRRGVNQPQHF.

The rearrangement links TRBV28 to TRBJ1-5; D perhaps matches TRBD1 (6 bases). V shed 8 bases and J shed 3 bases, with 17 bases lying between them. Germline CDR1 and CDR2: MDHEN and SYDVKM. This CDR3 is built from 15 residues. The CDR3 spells CASRLDGGYNQPQHF. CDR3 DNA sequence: TGTGCCAGCCGACTCGACGGGGGCTACAATCAGCCCCAGCATTTT.

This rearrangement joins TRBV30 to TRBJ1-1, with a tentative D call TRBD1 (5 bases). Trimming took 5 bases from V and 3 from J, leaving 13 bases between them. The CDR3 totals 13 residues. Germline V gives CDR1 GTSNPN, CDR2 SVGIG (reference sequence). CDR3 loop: CAWAWTGDTEAFF. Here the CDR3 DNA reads TGTGCCTGGGCTTGGACGGGGGACACTGAAGCTTTCTTT.

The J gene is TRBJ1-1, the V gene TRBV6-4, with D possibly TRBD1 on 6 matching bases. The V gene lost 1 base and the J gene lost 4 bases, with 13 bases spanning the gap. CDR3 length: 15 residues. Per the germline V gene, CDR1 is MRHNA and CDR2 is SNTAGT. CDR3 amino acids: CASSDFPGAGTEAFF. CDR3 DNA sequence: TGTGCCAGCAGTGACTTCCCAGGGGCGGGCACTGAAGCTTTCTTT.

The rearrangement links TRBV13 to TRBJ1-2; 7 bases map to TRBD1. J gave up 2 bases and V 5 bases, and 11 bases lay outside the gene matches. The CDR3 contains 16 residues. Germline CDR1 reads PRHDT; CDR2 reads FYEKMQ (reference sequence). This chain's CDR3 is CASSLETGYYNYGYTF. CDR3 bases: TGTGCCAGCAGCCTAGAGACAGGGTACTACAACTATGGCTACACCTTC.

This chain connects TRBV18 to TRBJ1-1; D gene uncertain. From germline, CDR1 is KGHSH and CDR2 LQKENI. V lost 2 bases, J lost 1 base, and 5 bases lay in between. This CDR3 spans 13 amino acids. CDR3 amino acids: CASSPSQNTEAFF. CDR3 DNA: TGTGCCAGCTCACCAAGCCAGAACACTGAAGCTTTCTTT.

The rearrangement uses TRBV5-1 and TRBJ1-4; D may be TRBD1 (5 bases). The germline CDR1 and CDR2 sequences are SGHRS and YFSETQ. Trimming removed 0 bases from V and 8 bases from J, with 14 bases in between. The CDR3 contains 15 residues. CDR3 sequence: CASSLAGAGIEKLFF. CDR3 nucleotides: TGCGCCAGCAGCTTGGCCGGGGCTGGGATAGAAAAACTGTTTTTT.

CDR3 loop: CASSYDSSGGYYEQYF. DNA of the CDR3: TGTGCCAGCAGTTACGATAGTAGCGGGGGGTACTACGAGCAGTACTTC. The chain recombines TRBV6-5 with TRBJ2-7, with TRBD2 matching over 10 bases. J was trimmed by 3 bases and V by 2 bases; bases with no gene match: 7. The CDR3 sequence is 16 residues long. CDR1 MNHEY and CDR2 SVGAGI come from the germline V gene.

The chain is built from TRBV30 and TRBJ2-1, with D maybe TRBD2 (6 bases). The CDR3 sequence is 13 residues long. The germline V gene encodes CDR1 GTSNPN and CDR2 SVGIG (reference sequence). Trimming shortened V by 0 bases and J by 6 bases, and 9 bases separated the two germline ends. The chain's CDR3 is CAWSVGLFNEQFF. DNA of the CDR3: TGTGCCTGGAGTGTAGGACTATTCAATGAGCAGTTCTTC.